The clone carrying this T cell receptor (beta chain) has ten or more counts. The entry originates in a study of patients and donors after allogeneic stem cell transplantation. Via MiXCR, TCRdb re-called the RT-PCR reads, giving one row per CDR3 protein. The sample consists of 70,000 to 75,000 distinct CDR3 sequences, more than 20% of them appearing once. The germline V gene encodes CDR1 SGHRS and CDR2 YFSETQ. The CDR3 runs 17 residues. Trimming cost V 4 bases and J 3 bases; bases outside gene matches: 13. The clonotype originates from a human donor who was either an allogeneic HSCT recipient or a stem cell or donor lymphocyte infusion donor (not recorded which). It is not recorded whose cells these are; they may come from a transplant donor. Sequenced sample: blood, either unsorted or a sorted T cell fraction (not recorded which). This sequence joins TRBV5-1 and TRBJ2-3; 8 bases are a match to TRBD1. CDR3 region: CASSPAWGDRRTDTQYF. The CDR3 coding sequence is TGCGCCAGCAGCCCTGCTTGGGGGGACAGGAGAACAGATACGCAGTATTTT.